This passage covers 3 T cell receptor beta chains from one sample sequenced in a study of radiotherapy plus CTLA-4 blockade in lung cancer. Assay used: immunoSEQ multiplex PCR; TCRdb lists only in-frame clones, some missing. The data show 80,000 to 100,000 clones, approximately 78% seen once. This material consisted of peripheral blood, taken from a patient treated with radiotherapy plus ipilimumab. These receptors were obtained from a human donor with non-small cell lung cancer who had a partial response to radiotherapy plus ipilimumab.

The chain combines TRBV30 with TRBJ1-5, with 7 bases matching TRBD1. The CDR3 is 13 amino acids. Per germline, CDR1 GTSNPN and CDR2 SVGIG (reference sequence). V lost 2 bases to trimming and J lost 5 bases; unmatched junction nucleotides: 3. The CDR3 DNA follows: TGTGCCTGGAGTACAGGGGCGTATCAGCCCCAGCATTTT. This gives the protein CAWSTGAYQPQHF.

The chain joins TRBV10-3 to TRBJ2-7; 10 bases align to TRBD1. The CDR3 contains 14 residues. Germline V gives CDR1 ENHRY, CDR2 SYGVKD. Unmatched junction bases numbered 5, after V lost 5 bases and J lost 4 bases. The CDR3 loop is CAISIGTGEYEQYF. Here the CDR3 DNA reads TGTGCCATCAGTATCGGGACAGGGGAGTACGAGCAGTACTTC.

The chain employs TRBV6-6 and TRBJ2-1; D gene ambiguous. The CDR3 contains 13 residues. The germline V and J ends were trimmed by 0 bases and 3 bases, with 3 bases remaining between them. Germline loops: CDR1 MNHNY, CDR2 SVGAGI (reference sequence). For the CDR3, the DNA is TGTGCCAGCAGTTACTCGAGCTACAATGAGCAGTTCTTC. The encoded protein is CASSYSSYNEQFF.